This TCR beta chain was captured in a study of blood T cell repertoires in COVID-19. Sequencing was performed with immunoSEQ multiplex PCR; in TCRdb, only in-frame clones are kept and a portion is missing. The repertoire consists of around 250,000 clones, with nearly 90% occurring once and the leading ten covering around 0.7%. Germline V lookup: CDR1 MGHDK, CDR2 SYGVNS. The J segment lost 4 bases and the V segment lost 5 bases, leaving 14 bases of the junction unmatched. The CDR3 length is 16 residues. The specimen sequenced was peripheral blood. The chain recombines TRBV25-1 with TRBJ2-7; the match to TRBD1 covers 7 bases. The TCR originated in a human donor in a cohort sampled during active COVID-19. This CDR3 is CASSQTGAGRSYEQYF. The CDR3 region has the DNA TGTGCCAGCAGTCAAACAGGGGCCGGGCGGAGTTACGAGCAGTACTTC.